The clone carrying this T cell receptor beta chain was detected only a few times. Its antigen is still unknown. The sample comes from a study of OX40 agonist ivuxolimab in advanced cancers. General observations from the study: With doses of 0.1 to 3.0 mg/kg, CD4+ and CD8+ blood T cells had undergone clonal expansion by week 6. On average, CD8+ T cells had more expanded clones than CD4+. The work left the antigen specificity of expanded peripheral T cells undetermined.

V lost 4 bases to trimming and J lost 0 bases, with 9 bases between them. The germline V gene has CDR1 SGDLS and CDR2 YYNGEE. The CDR3 length is 14 residues. TCRdb's copy holds only in-frame clones and misses some; the assay was immunoSEQ multiplex PCR. The table has 75,000 to 90,000 clones, 85% to 90% seen once; the top ten hold around 2.4%. The TCR sequence derives from an adult with an advanced solid tumor such as melanoma, head and neck, liver or kidney cancer. The V call is TRBV9, the J call TRBJ2-3, with D unresolved. The material sequenced was CD4+ or CD8+ T cells sorted from blood, taken in a trial of the OX40 agonist ivuxolimab. The chain's CDR3 is CASSTGPSTDTQYF. The CDR3 nucleotides are TGTGCCAGCAGCACCGGACCAAGCACAGATACGCAGTATTTT.